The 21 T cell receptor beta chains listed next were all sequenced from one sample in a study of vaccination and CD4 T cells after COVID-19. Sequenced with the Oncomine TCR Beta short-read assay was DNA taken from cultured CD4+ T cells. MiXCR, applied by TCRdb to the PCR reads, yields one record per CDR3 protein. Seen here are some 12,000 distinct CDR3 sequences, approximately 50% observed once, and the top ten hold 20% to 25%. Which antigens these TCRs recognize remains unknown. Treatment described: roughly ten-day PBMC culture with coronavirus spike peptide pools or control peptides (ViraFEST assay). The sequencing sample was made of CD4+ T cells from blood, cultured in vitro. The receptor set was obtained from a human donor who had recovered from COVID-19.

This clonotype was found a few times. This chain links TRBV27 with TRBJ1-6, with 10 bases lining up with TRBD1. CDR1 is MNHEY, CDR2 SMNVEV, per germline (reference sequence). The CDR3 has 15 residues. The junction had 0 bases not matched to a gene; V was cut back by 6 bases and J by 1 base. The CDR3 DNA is TGTGCCAGCAGGGGACAGGGGTCCTATAATTCACCCCTCCACTTT. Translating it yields CASRGQGSYNSPLHF.

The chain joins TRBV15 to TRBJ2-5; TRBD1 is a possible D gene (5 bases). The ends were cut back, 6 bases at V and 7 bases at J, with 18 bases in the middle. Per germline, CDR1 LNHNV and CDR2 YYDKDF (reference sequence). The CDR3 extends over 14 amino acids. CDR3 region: CATSYGNNQGTQYF. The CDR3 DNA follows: TGTGCCACCAGTTACGGTAACAACCAGGGGACCCAGTACTTC.

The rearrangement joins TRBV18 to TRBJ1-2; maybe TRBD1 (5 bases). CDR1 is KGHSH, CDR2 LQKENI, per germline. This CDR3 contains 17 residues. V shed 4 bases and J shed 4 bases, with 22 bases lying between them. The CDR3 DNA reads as TGTGCCAGCTCACTTAGCGTAAGGGGAACAGAGCGCTATGGCTACACCTTC. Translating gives CASSLSVRGTERYGYTF.

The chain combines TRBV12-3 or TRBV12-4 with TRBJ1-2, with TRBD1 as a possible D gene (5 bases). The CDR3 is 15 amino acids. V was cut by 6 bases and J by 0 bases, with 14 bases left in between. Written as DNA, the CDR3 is TGTGCCAGCAGCTCCCCTCCAGGGACTAACTATGGCTACACCTTC. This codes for CASSSPPGTNYGYTF.

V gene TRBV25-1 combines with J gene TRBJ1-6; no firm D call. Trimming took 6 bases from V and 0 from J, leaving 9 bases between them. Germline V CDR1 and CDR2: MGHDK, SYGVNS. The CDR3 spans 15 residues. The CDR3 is CASSALYSYNSPLHF. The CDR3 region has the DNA TGTGCCAGCAGCGCTTTGTACTCCTATAATTCACCCCTCCACTTT.

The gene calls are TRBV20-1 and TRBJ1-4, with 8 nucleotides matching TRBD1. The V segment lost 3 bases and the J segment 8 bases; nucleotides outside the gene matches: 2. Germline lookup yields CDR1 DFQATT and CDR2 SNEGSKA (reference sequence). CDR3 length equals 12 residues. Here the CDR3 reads CSARRQGEKLFF. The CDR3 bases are TGCAGTGCTAGGCGACAGGGGGAAAAACTGTTTTTT.

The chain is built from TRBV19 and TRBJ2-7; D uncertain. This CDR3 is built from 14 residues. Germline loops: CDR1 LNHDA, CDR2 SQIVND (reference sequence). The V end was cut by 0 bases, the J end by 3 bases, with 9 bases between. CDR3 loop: CASSIEEANYEQYF. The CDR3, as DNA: TGTGCCAGTAGTATAGAAGAGGCGAACTACGAGCAGTACTTC.

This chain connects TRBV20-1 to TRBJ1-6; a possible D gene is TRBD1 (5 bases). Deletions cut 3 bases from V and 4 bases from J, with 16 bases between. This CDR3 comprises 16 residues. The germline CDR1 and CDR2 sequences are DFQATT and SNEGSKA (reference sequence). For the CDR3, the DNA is TGCAGTGCTAGTGCCAAAGGGACGGCTTATAATTCACCCCTCCACTTT. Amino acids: CSASAKGTAYNSPLHF.

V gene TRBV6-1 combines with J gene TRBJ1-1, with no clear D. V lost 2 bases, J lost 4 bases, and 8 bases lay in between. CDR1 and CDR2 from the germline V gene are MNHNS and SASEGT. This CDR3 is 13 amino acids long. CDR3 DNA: TGTGCCAGCAGTGAACAGGCGAGCACTGAAGCTTTCTTT. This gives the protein CASSEQASTEAFF.

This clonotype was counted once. The CDR3 coding sequence is TGTGCCAGCAGTGAAGGGACCTTTACAGGGAATGGCTACACCTTC. Encoded protein: CASSEGTFTGNGYTF. This sequence joins TRBV6-1 and TRBJ1-2; possibly TRBD1 for D (6 bases). Trimming took off 1 base at V and 6 bases at J, with 15 bases between the two ends. Germline CDR1 and CDR2: MNHNS and SASEGT. CDR3 length: 15 residues.

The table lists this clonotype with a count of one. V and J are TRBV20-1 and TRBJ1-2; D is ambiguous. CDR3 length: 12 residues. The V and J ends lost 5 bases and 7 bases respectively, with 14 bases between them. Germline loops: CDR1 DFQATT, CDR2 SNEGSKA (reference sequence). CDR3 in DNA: TGCAGTGCTGCAAGGGATGACTCTGGCTACACCTTC. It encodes CSAARDDSGYTF.

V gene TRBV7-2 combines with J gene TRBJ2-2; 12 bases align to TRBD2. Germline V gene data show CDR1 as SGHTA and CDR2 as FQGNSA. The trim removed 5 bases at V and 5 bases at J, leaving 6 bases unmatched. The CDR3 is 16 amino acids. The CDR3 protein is CASSTRLAGATGELFF. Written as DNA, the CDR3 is TGTGCCAGCAGCACCCGACTAGCGGGGGCTACCGGGGAGCTGTTTTTT.

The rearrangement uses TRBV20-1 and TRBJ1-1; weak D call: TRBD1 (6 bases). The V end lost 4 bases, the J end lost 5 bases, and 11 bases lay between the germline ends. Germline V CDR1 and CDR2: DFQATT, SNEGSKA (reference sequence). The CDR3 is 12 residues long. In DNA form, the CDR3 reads TGCAGTGCTAAACAGGGTGGGACTGAAGCTTTCTTT. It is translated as CSAKQGGTEAFF.

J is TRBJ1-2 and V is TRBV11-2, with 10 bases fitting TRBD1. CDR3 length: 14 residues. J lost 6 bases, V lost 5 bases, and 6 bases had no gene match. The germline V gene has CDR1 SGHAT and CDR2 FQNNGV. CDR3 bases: TGTGCCAGCAGCCTACGGGACAGGGGAAATGGCTACACCTTC. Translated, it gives CASSLRDRGNGYTF.

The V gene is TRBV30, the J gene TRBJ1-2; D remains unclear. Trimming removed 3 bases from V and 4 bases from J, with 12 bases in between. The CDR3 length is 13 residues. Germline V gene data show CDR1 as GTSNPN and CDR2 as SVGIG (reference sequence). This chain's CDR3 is CAWRPGAVYGYTF. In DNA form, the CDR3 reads TGTGCCTGGAGGCCGGGAGCTGTCTATGGCTACACCTTC.

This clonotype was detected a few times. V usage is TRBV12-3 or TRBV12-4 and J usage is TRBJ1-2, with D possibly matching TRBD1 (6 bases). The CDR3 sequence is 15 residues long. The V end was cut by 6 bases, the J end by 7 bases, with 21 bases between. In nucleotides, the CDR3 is TGTGCCAGCAGACGTGGGGGGACGGGGGCCTTTGGCTACACCTTC. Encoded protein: CASRRGGTGAFGYTF.

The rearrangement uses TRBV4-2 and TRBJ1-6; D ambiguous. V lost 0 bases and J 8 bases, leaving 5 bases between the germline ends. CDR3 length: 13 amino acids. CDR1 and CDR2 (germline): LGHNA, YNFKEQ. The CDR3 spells CASSQELYSPLHF. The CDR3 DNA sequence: TGTGCCAGCAGCCAAGAGCTCTATTCACCCCTCCACTTT.

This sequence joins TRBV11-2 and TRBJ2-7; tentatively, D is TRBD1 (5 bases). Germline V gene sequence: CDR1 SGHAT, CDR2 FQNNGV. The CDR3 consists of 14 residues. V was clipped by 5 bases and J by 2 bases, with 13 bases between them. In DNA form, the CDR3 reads TGTGCCAGCAGCCTTGACCCAGGGACCTACGAGCAGTACTTC. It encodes CASSLDPGTYEQYF. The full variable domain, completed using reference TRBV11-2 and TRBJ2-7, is EAGVAQSPRYKIIEKRQSVAFWCNPISGHATLYWYQQILGQGPKLLIQFQNNGVVDDSQLPKDRFSAERLKGVDSTLKIQPAKLEDSAVYLCASSLDPGTYEQYFGPGTRLTVT.

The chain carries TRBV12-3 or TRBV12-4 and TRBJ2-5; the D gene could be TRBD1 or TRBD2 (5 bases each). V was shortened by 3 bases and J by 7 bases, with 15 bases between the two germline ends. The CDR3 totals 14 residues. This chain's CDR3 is CASSFRRDQGTQYF. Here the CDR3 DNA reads TGTGCCAGCAGTTTTAGAAGGGACCAGGGGACCCAGTACTTC.

The CDR3 protein is CAWRARDRGYEQYF. DNA of the CDR3: TGTGCCTGGAGAGCCCGGGACAGGGGCTACGAGCAGTACTTC. The chain couples TRBV30 to TRBJ2-7; TRBD1 agrees at 10 bases. The V gene end was trimmed by 3 bases and the J gene end by 3 bases; junction bases not matched to a gene: 5. The germline V gene encodes CDR1 GTSNPN and CDR2 SVGIG (reference sequence). The CDR3 is 14 residues long.

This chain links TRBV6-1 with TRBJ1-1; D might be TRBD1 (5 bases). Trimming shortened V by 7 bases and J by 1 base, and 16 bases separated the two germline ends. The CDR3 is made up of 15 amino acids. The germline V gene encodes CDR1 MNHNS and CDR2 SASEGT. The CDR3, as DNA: TGTGCCAGCATGGTTTACGGGACGGCGAACACTGAAGCTTTCTTT. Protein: CASMVYGTANTEAFF.